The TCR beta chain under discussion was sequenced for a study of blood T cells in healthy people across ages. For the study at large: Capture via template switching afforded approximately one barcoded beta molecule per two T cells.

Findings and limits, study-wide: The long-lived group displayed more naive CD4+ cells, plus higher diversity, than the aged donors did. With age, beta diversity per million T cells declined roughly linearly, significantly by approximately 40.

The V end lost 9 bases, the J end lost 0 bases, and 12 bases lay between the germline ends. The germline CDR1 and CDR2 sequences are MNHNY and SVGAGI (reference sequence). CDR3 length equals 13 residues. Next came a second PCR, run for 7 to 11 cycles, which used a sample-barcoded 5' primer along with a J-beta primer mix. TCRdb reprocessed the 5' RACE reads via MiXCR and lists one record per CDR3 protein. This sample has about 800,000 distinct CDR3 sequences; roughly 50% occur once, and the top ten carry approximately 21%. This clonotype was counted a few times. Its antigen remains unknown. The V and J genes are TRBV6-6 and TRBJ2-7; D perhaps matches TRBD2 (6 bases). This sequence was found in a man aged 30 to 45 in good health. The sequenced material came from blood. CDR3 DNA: TGTGCCAGTACCCGGGGGAACTCCTACGAGCAGTACTTC. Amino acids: CASTRGNSYEQYF.